Below, 18 T cell receptor beta chains from the same sample are listed, as sequenced in a study of cytomegalovirus exposure and HLA in healthy donors. PCR amplification relied on 60 Vbeta primers (plus 13 Jbeta primers). TCRdb keeps only in-frame clones here, not all; method: immunoSEQ multiplex PCR. The data contain 200,000 or so clones, about 72% of them singletons. The sequenced sample consisted of PBMCs. These receptors all stem from a male donor in good health and CMV-seronegative.

The rearrangement joins TRBV13 to TRBJ2-5, with D unclear. The CDR3 has 13 amino acids. V was pared by 0 bases and J by 4 bases, with 6 bases between. The germline V gene has CDR1 PRHDT and CDR2 FYEKMQ (reference sequence). The CDR3 here is CASSLGSAETQYF. The CDR3 DNA sequence: TGTGCCAGCAGCTTAGGCAGTGCAGAGACCCAGTACTTC.

The V call is TRBV7-2, the J call TRBJ2-3; a possible D gene is TRBD1 (6 bases). CDR3 length equals 14 residues. Germline CDR1 is SGHTA and CDR2 is FQGNSA. Trimming stripped 4 bases from V and 2 bases from J, with 10 bases between. CDR3 sequence reads: CASSWDTVTDTQYF. The DNA of the CDR3 is TGTGCCAGCAGCTGGGACACGGTCACAGATACGCAGTATTTT.

About this clone: An end of the junction does not agree with germline; a read error may underlie this. The chain recombines TRBV11-3 with TRBJ2-5; D is possibly TRBD1 (6 bases). The V gene's germline CDR1 is SGHNT and CDR2 YENEEA. CDR3 length: 15 amino acids. CDR3 loop: CASSLGDQGQETQYF. Here the CDR3 DNA reads TGTGCCAGCAGTTTAGGGGACCAGGGGCAAGAGACCCAGTACTTC.

This chain joins TRBV13 and TRBJ2-3, with a tentative D call TRBD2 (5 bases). Trimming took off 4 bases at V and 4 bases at J, with 15 bases between the two ends. The CDR3 loop spans 15 amino acids. CDR1 PRHDT and CDR2 FYEKMQ come from the germline V gene (reference sequence). CDR3 residues: CASSSTPTRADTQYF. Written as DNA, the CDR3 is TGTGCCAGCAGCTCAACTCCGACGAGGGCAGATACGCAGTATTTT.

This clone appeared a single time. The genes are TRBV29-1 and TRBJ1-1, with a possible D match to TRBD1 (6 bases). This CDR3 has 13 residues. Trimming pared 4 bases from V and 1 base from J, leaving 10 bases between. Germline CDR1 SQVTM, CDR2 ANQGSEA. Here the CDR3 DNA reads TGCAGCGTTGCACAGGGTCGGAACACTGAAGCTTTCTTT. Protein product: CSVAQGRNTEAFF.

This clone was seen a handful of times. The chain uses TRBV14 and TRBJ2-7, with D perhaps matching TRBD2 (5 bases). This CDR3 has 14 residues. Germline loops: CDR1 SGHDN, CDR2 FVKESK. The germline V and J ends were trimmed by 3 bases and 10 bases, with 19 bases remaining between them. For the CDR3, the DNA is TGTGCCAGCAGCCAGGATACCGGGATCATAGGCCAGTACTTC. It codes for CASSQDTGIIGQYF.

The chain employs TRBV19 and TRBJ2-7; 10 nucleotides agree with TRBD2. Germline V gene sequence: CDR1 LNHDA, CDR2 SQIVND (reference sequence). The ends lost 4 bases at V and 4 bases at J; junction bases unmatched: 4. The CDR3 has 14 amino acids. Written as DNA, the CDR3 is TGTGCCAGTAGTAACAGCGGGAGGGTTTACGAGCAGTACTTC. Translation gives CASSNSGRVYEQYF.

A single count supports this clone. The chain carries TRBV30 and TRBJ2-7, with 10 bases that match TRBD1. The CDR3 consists of 13 residues. Germline CDR1 is GTSNPN and CDR2 is SVGIG (reference sequence). V lost 4 bases to trimming and J lost 6 bases; unmatched junction nucleotides: 6. As DNA, the CDR3 is TGTGCCTGGAACTCCCGGGACAGGGGCGAGCAGTACTTC. Its protein is CAWNSRDRGEQYF.

This clone was counted between two and nine times. V gene TRBV4-1 combines with J gene TRBJ2-4, with D tentatively TRBD2 (6 bases). The CDR3 is made up of 14 amino acids. V dropped 1 base and J dropped 8 bases, with 12 bases sitting between them. CDR1 and CDR2 from the germline V gene are MGHRA and YSYEKL. DNA of the CDR3: TGCGCCAGCAGCCAAGCGAGCGGGTTAGACATTCAGTACTTC. It yields the protein CASSQASGLDIQYF.

This clone was seen a single time. V and J are TRBV19 and TRBJ1-1; TRBD1 matches at 11 bases. CDR3 length: 12 amino acids. V gave up 6 bases and J gave up 12 bases; unmatched junction bases: 6. In germline, CDR1 is LNHDA, CDR2 SQIVND (reference sequence). CDR3 in amino acids: CASRDRGRPSFF. The CDR3 DNA is TGTGCCAGTAGGGACAGGGGGCGGCCTTCTTTCTTT.

This chain links TRBV5-1 with TRBJ2-5; TRBD2 matches 13 bases. The end of the DNA fits TRBJ2-7 better, so the J call may be wrong. Germline assignment: CDR1 SGHRS and CDR2 YFSETQ. The CDR3 runs 16 residues. CDR3 sequence (DNA): TGCGCCAGCAGCTCCCCTGGACTAGCGGGAGCCTACGAGCAGTACTTC. Translated: CASSSPGLAGAYEQYF.

J is TRBJ2-1 and V is TRBV7-3; TRBD2 matches 10 bases. CDR3 length: 15 amino acids. In germline, CDR1 is SGHTA, CDR2 FQGTGA. The junction had 5 bases not matched to a gene; V was cut back by 4 bases and J by 5 bases. CDR3 DNA: TGTGCCAGCAGCTCCTCGGGACTAGCGAACAATGAGCAGTTCTTC. Its translation is CASSSSGLANNEQFF.

The rearrangement links TRBV5-4 to TRBJ1-6, with D tentatively TRBD1 (5 bases). The length of the CDR3 is 17 residues. Trimming left V 0 bases short and J 4 bases short, with 14 bases between. CDR1 is SGHNT, CDR2 YYREEE, per germline (reference sequence). In DNA form, the CDR3 reads TGTGCCAGCAGCTTGGGGGGACTTACTATATATAATTCACCCCTCCACTTT. Protein sequence: CASSLGGLTIYNSPLHF.

This clone was seen just once. The sample contains more than one DNA sequence encoding this CDR3. The chain couples TRBV5-1 to TRBJ2-1, with D perhaps TRBD1 (5 bases). Trimming removed 0 bases at V and 1 base at J, with 8 bases between. CDR3 size: 15 residues. Germline V CDR1 and CDR2: SGHRS, YFSETQ. Written as DNA, the CDR3 is TGCGCCAGCAGCTTGGGCCAGGGATCCTACAATGAGCAGTTCTTC. It translates to CASSLGQGSYNEQFF.

The V and J genes are TRBV5-1 and TRBJ2-7, with 9 bases that match TRBD1. Germline loops: CDR1 SGHRS, CDR2 YFSETQ. V shed 2 bases, J shed 9 bases, and the junction held 24 bases outside the gene matches. There are 19 residues in the CDR3. The CDR3 region has the DNA TGCGCCAGCAGCTTTAACATGGGACAGGGCCCCTCGGACCTCTTTGTGCAGTACTTC. Amino acid sequence: CASSFNMGQGPSDLFVQYF.

The chain has TRBV7-9 and TRBJ2-7, with 10 bases fitting TRBD1. This CDR3 has 15 residues. Per the germline V gene, CDR1 is SEHNR and CDR2 is FQNEAQ (reference sequence). The trim removed 1 base at V and 4 bases at J, leaving 4 bases unmatched. CDR3 in amino acids: CASSLVGQGKYEQYF. The DNA of the CDR3 is TGTGCCAGCAGCTTAGTGGGACAGGGGAAATACGAGCAGTACTTC.

This rearrangement joins TRBV7-9 to TRBJ2-7; TRBD2 matches 8 bases. With 1 base clipped from V and 0 bases from J, the junction kept 2 bases outside the gene matches. In germline, CDR1 is SEHNR, CDR2 FQNEAQ (reference sequence). The CDR3 spans 15 residues. CDR3 amino acids: CASSLGSGVSYEQYF. The CDR3 coding sequence is TGTGCCAGCAGCTTAGGTAGCGGGGTCTCCTACGAGCAGTACTTC.

This chain connects TRBV5-4 to TRBJ1-1; D is unclear. V lost 4 bases, J lost 4 bases, and 11 bases lay in between. The CDR3 runs 13 residues. Germline V CDR1 and CDR2: SGHNT, YYREEE (reference sequence). In nucleotides, the CDR3 is TGTGCCAGCAGCCCTCGGGTTGGCACTGAAGCTTTCTTT. Protein: CASSPRVGTEAFF.